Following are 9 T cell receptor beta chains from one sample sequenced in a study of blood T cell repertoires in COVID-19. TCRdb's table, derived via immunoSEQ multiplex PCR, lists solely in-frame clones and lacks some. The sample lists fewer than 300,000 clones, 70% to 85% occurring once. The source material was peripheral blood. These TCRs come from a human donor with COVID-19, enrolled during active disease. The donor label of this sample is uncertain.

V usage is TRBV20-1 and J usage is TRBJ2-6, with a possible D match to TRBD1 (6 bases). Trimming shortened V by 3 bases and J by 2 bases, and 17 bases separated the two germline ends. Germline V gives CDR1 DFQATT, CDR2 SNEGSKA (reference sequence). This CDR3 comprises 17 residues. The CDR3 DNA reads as TGCAGTGCTAGTGTGCGCGGACAGAGAGCTGGGGCCAACGTCCTGACTTTC. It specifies CSASVRGQRAGANVLTF.

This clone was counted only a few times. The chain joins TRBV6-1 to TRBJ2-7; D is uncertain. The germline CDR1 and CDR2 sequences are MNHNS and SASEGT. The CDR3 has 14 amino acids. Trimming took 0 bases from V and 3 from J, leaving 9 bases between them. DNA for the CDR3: TGTGCCAGCAGTGAAGCTTACAGCTTCTACGAGCAGTACTTC. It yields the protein CASSEAYSFYEQYF.

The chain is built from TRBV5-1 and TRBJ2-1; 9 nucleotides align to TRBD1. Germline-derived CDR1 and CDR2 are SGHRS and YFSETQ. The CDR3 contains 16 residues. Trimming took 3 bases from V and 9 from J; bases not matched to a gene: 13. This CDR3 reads CASSSPGTGNTGEQFF. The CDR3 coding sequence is TGCGCCAGCAGCTCACCCGGGACAGGGAATACAGGTGAGCAGTTCTTC.

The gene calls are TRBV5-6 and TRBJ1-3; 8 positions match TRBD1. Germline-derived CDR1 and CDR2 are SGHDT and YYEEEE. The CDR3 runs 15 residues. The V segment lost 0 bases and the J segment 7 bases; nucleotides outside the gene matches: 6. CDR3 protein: CASSLAQGAWNTIYF. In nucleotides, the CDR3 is TGTGCCAGCAGCTTGGCGCAGGGGGCTTGGAACACCATATATTTT.

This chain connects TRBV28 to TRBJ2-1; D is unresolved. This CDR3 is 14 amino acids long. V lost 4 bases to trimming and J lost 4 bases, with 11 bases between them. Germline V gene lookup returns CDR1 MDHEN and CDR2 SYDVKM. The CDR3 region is CASSYRVRYNEQFF. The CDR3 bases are TGTGCCAGCAGTTACCGGGTAAGATACAATGAGCAGTTCTTC.

CDR3 DNA: TGTGCCAGCAGTTACGGCAACCCTGGGGCCAACGTCCTGACTTTC. Translation: CASSYGNPGANVLTF. The gene calls are TRBV6-5 and TRBJ2-6; D not certain. The CDR3 loop spans 15 amino acids. The V end was cut by 2 bases, the J end by 2 bases, with 7 bases between. CDR1 is MNHEY and CDR2 is SVGAGI in the germline V gene.

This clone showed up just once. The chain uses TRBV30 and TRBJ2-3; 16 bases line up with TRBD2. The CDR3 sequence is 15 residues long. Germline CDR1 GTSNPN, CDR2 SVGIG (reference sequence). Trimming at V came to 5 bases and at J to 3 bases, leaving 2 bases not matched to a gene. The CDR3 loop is CAWGTSGRGTDTQYF. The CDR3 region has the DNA TGTGCCTGGGGGACTAGCGGGAGGGGGACAGATACGCAGTATTTT.

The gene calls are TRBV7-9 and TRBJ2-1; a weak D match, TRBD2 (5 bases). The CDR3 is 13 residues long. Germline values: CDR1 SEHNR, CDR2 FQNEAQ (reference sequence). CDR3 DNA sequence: TGTGGTTTTTGGGGAGCGACCTACAATGAGCAGTTCTTC. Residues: CGFWGATYNEQFF.

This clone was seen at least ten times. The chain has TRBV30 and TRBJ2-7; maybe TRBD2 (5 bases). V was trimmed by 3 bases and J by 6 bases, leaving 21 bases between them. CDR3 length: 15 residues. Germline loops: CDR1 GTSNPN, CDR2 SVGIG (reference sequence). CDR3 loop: CAWRPSGRSGIEQYF. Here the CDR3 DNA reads TGTGCCTGGAGACCGAGCGGCCGATCCGGAATCGAGCAGTACTTC.